These T cell receptor beta chains were read from a single sample in a study of PD-L1 blockade in urothelial cancer. Only in-frame clones appear in the TCRdb table, and some are missing; sequencing was by immunoSEQ multiplex PCR. The sample has over 100,000 clones; approximately 89% are singletons. Sequences were derived from PBMCs, sampled around atezolizumab (anti-PD-L1) treatment. The origin of the receptors is a man aged 55 to 70 with urothelial cancer. Both conserved end residues are part of each CDR3. A D gene is named only where the DNA matches it firmly. Not every row has a clone size; where given, it reads once, few, many or a size class.

abundance: -
len: 15
d_gene: -
j_gene: TRBJ1-5
v_gene: TRBV6-5
CDR3aa: CASSYSAQGNQPQHF
CDR3nt: TGTGCCAGCAGTTACTCGGCACAGGGCAATCAGCCCCAGCATTTT

abundance: -
len: 12
d_gene: -
j_gene: TRBJ1-1
v_gene: TRBV6-1
CDR3aa: CASSVRNTEAFF
CDR3nt: TGTGCCAGCAGTGTTAGGAACACTGAAGCTTTCTTT

abundance: -
len: 13
d_gene: -
j_gene: TRBJ1-4
v_gene: TRBV2
CDR3aa: CASKLQVNEKLFF
CDR3nt: TGTGCCAGCAAATTACAGGTTAATGAAAAACTGTTTTTT

abundance: -
len: 15
d_gene: TRBD1
j_gene: TRBJ1-2
v_gene: TRBV9
CDR3aa: CASSAQTGGAYGYTF
CDR3nt: TGTGCCAGCAGCGCCCAAACAGGGGGCGCATATGGCTACACCTTC

abundance: -
len: 15
d_gene: -
j_gene: TRBJ2-3
v_gene: TRBV28
CDR3aa: CASSNGLTSTDTQYF
CDR3nt: TGTGCCAGCAGCAATGGACTGACTAGCACAGATACGCAGTATTTT

abundance: -
len: 17
d_gene: TRBD2
j_gene: TRBJ2-1
v_gene: TRBV7-2
CDR3aa: CASSQWTSGISYNEQFF
CDR3nt: TGTGCCAGCAGCCAATGGACTAGCGGGATCTCCTACAATGAGCAGTTCTTC

abundance: -
len: 16
d_gene: -
j_gene: TRBJ2-2
v_gene: TRBV5-4
CDR3aa: CASSSYMVANTGELFF
CDR3nt: TGTGCCAGCAGCTCGTACATGGTCGCGAACACCGGGGAGCTGTTTTTT

abundance: -
len: 16
d_gene: TRBD2
j_gene: TRBJ2-5
v_gene: TRBV4-2
CDR3aa: CASSKTSGEGQETQYF
CDR3nt: TGTGCCAGCAGCAAGACTAGCGGGGAAGGGCAGGAGACCCAGTACTTC

abundance: -
len: 13
d_gene: -
j_gene: TRBJ1-2
v_gene: TRBV6-6
CDR3aa: CASSYEGGYGYTF
CDR3nt: TGTGCCAGCAGTTACGAGGGGGGGTATGGCTACACCTTC

abundance: -
len: 17
d_gene: TRBD2
j_gene: TRBJ2-2
v_gene: TRBV5-6
CDR3aa: CASSPVLAGGNTGELFF
CDR3nt: TGTGCCAGCAGCCCGGTACTAGCGGGGGGTAACACCGGGGAGCTGTTTTTT

abundance: -
len: 15
d_gene: TRBD1
j_gene: TRBJ2-7
v_gene: TRBV7-2
CDR3aa: CASSLARDRGYEQYF
CDR3nt: TGTGCCAGCAGCTTAGCCAGGGACAGGGGATACGAGCAGTACTTC

abundance: -
len: 14
d_gene: TRBD1
j_gene: TRBJ2-4
v_gene: TRBV7-2
CDR3aa: CASSPRTGLNIQYF
CDR3nt: TGTGCCAGCAGCCCTCGGACAGGTTTGAACATTCAGTACTTC

abundance: -
len: 18
d_gene: -
j_gene: TRBJ2-1
v_gene: TRBV5-1
CDR3aa: CASSTGVRGPSGYNEQFF
CDR3nt: TGCGCCAGCAGCACCGGGGTAAGGGGGCCTAGCGGGTACAATGAGCAGTTCTTC

abundance: -
len: 16
d_gene: TRBD1
j_gene: TRBJ2-7
v_gene: TRBV6-6
CDR3aa: CASSYGRGRLSDEQYF
CDR3nt: TGTGCCAGCAGTTACGGCAGGGGGCGCTTATCTGACGAGCAGTACTTC

abundance: -
len: 11
d_gene: -
j_gene: TRBJ2-1
v_gene: TRBV20-1
CDR3aa: CSAAPINEQFF
CDR3nt: TGCAGTGCTGCTCCTATCAATGAGCAGTTCTTC

abundance: -
len: 17
d_gene: TRBD2
j_gene: TRBJ2-3
v_gene: TRBV4-1
CDR3aa: CASSQGRASGRGDTQYF
CDR3nt: TGCGCCAGCAGCCAAGGGCGGGCTAGCGGGAGGGGAGATACGCAGTATTTT

abundance: -
len: 11
d_gene: -
j_gene: TRBJ2-1
v_gene: TRBV2
CDR3aa: CASSLYNEQFF
CDR3nt: TGTGCCAGCAGTCTGTACAATGAGCAGTTCTTC

abundance: -
len: 18
d_gene: TRBD2
j_gene: TRBJ2-7
v_gene: TRBV13
CDR3aa: CASRETSGGPQSSYEQYF
CDR3nt: TGTGCCAGCAGAGAGACTAGCGGGGGGCCCCAGAGCTCCTACGAGCAGTACTTC

abundance: -
len: 14
d_gene: -
j_gene: TRBJ2-5
v_gene: TRBV4-1
CDR3aa: CASSQDFGGETQYF
CDR3nt: TGCGCCAGCAGCCAAGATTTTGGGGGGGAGACCCAGTACTTC

abundance: -
len: 15
d_gene: -
j_gene: TRBJ1-6
v_gene: TRBV6-5
CDR3aa: CASTKGWSYNSPLHF
CDR3nt: TGTGCCAGCACAAAGGGGTGGTCCTATAATTCACCCCTCCACTTT

abundance: -
len: 15
d_gene: -
j_gene: TRBJ1-5
v_gene: TRBV6-5
CDR3aa: CASSYFSGGNQPQHF
CDR3nt: TGTGCCAGCAGTTACTTCTCGGGTGGAAATCAGCCCCAGCATTTT

abundance: once
len: 15
d_gene: TRBD1
j_gene: TRBJ1-6
v_gene: TRBV6-5
CDR3aa: CASSRTGVLNSPLHF
CDR3nt: TGTGCCAGCAGCCGGACAGGGGTTCTAAATTCACCCCTCCACTTT

abundance: -
len: 13
d_gene: TRBD1
j_gene: TRBJ1-2
v_gene: TRBV7-9
CDR3aa: CASRTGSNYGYTF
CDR3nt: TGTGCCAGTCGGACAGGGTCAAACTATGGCTACACCTTC

abundance: -
len: 14
d_gene: TRBD2
j_gene: TRBJ2-1
v_gene: TRBV19
CDR3aa: CASSLSGRRNEQFF
CDR3nt: TGTGCCAGTAGTCTTAGCGGGAGAAGGAATGAGCAGTTCTTC

abundance: -
len: 14
d_gene: -
j_gene: TRBJ1-6
v_gene: TRBV6-5
CDR3aa: CASRLDSLNVALHF
CDR3nt: TGTGCCAGCAGATTGGACAGCCTGAACGTGGCCCTCCACTTT

abundance: -
len: 11
d_gene: -
j_gene: TRBJ1-1
v_gene: TRBV30
CDR3aa: CGGGENTEAFF
CDR3nt: TGTGGCGGGGGCGAGAACACTGAAGCTTTCTTT

abundance: -
len: 14
d_gene: -
j_gene: TRBJ2-7
v_gene: TRBV6-7
CDR3aa: CASIFRRERYEQYF
CDR3nt: TGTGCCAGCATCTTCAGACGGGAGAGATACGAGCAGTACTTC

abundance: -
len: 14
d_gene: TRBD1
j_gene: TRBJ2-2
v_gene: TRBV6-1
CDR3aa: CASIPDRGGGELFF
CDR3nt: TGTGCCAGCATCCCGGACAGGGGCGGCGGGGAGCTGTTTTTT

abundance: few
len: 13
d_gene: TRBD1
j_gene: TRBJ1-5
v_gene: TRBV2
CDR3aa: CASSRDREQPQHF
CDR3nt: TGTGCCAGCAGCAGGGACAGGGAACAGCCCCAGCATTTT

abundance: -
len: 14
d_gene: TRBD1
j_gene: TRBJ1-6
v_gene: TRBV5-5
CDR3aa: CASSSTGSNSPLHF
CDR3nt: TGTGCCAGCAGCTCGACAGGGAGTAATTCACCCCTCCACTTT

abundance: -
len: 14
d_gene: TRBD1
j_gene: TRBJ1-4
v_gene: TRBV10-2
CDR3aa: CASTKTGGGEKLFF
CDR3nt: TGCGCCAGCACGAAGACAGGGGGCGGCGAAAAACTGTTTTTT

abundance: -
len: 15
d_gene: -
j_gene: TRBJ1-6
v_gene: TRBV2
CDR3aa: CASRQQSSYNSPLHF
CDR3nt: TGTGCCAGCAGGCAACAGAGCTCCTATAATTCACCCCTCCACTTT

abundance: few
len: 18
d_gene: -
j_gene: TRBJ2-1
v_gene: TRBV10-2
CDR3aa: CASSDRPTRPPSYNEQFF
CDR3nt: TGCGCCAGCAGTGACAGGCCAACCCGTCCACCCTCCTACAATGAGCAGTTCTTC

abundance: -
len: 13
d_gene: -
j_gene: TRBJ2-4
v_gene: TRBV14
CDR3aa: CASSQDFEAVQYF
CDR3nt: TGTGCCAGCAGCCAAGATTTTGAGGCTGTTCAGTACTTC

abundance: -
len: 15
d_gene: -
j_gene: TRBJ2-6
v_gene: TRBV5-6
CDR3aa: CASSAGAPGANVLTF
CDR3nt: TGTGCCAGCAGCGCAGGGGCGCCTGGGGCCAACGTCCTGACTTTC

abundance: -
len: 14
d_gene: -
j_gene: TRBJ1-1
v_gene: TRBV15
CDR3aa: CATSPGDRVTEAFF
CDR3nt: TGTGCCACCAGCCCGGGAGATAGGGTCACTGAAGCTTTCTTT

abundance: -
len: 14
d_gene: -
j_gene: TRBJ2-2
v_gene: TRBV4-3
CDR3aa: CASSQEWSTGELFF
CDR3nt: TGCGCCAGCAGCCAGGAATGGAGCACCGGGGAGCTGTTTTTT

abundance: -
len: 13
d_gene: TRBD1
j_gene: TRBJ1-4
v_gene: TRBV29-1
CDR3aa: CSIQGAKGEKLFF
CDR3nt: TGCAGCATACAGGGGGCGAAGGGTGAAAAACTGTTTTTT

abundance: -
len: 14
d_gene: TRBD1
j_gene: TRBJ2-2
v_gene: TRBV11-2
CDR3aa: CASTRTGRSGELFF
CDR3nt: TGTGCCAGCACCAGGACAGGCAGATCGGGGGAGCTGTTTTTT

abundance: -
len: 15
d_gene: TRBD1
j_gene: TRBJ2-1
v_gene: TRBV6-6
CDR3aa: CASSNRGVVNNEQFF
CDR3nt: TGTGCCAGCAGTAACAGGGGAGTAGTGAACAATGAGCAGTTCTTC

abundance: -
len: 15
d_gene: TRBD2
j_gene: TRBJ2-3
v_gene: TRBV7-2
CDR3aa: CASSSTSGSPDTQYF
CDR3nt: TGTGCCAGCAGCTCGACTAGCGGGAGTCCAGATACGCAGTATTTT

abundance: -
len: 14
d_gene: TRBD1
j_gene: TRBJ1-2
v_gene: TRBV5-5
CDR3aa: CASSVRQGRNGYTF
CDR3nt: TGTGCCAGCAGCGTTAGACAGGGGAGGAATGGCTACACCTTC

abundance: -
len: 15
d_gene: -
j_gene: TRBJ1-6
v_gene: TRBV6-5
CDR3aa: CASLRRMAYNSPLHF
CDR3nt: TGTGCCAGCCTTCGCAGGATGGCCTATAATTCACCCCTCCACTTT

abundance: few
len: 14
d_gene: -
j_gene: TRBJ1-2
v_gene: TRBV10-3
CDR3aa: CAISESTGNYGYTF
CDR3nt: TGTGCCATCAGTGAGTCTACAGGGAACTATGGCTACACCTTC

abundance: -
len: 17
d_gene: -
j_gene: TRBJ2-3
v_gene: TRBV21-1
CDR3aa: CASSKGPSAPTTDTQYF
CDR3nt: TGTGCCAGCAGCAAAGGTCCGTCAGCGCCGACCACAGATACGCAGTATTTT

abundance: -
len: 14
d_gene: TRBD1
j_gene: TRBJ1-2
v_gene: TRBV19
CDR3aa: CASFPDRGLYGYTF
CDR3nt: TGTGCCAGTTTCCCGGACAGGGGGCTCTATGGCTACACCTTC

abundance: -
len: 12
d_gene: -
j_gene: TRBJ1-2
v_gene: TRBV29-1
CDR3aa: CSVGTSSYGYTF
CDR3nt: TGCAGCGTCGGGACTTCGTCCTATGGCTACACCTTC

abundance: -
len: 16
d_gene: -
j_gene: TRBJ1-3
v_gene: TRBV2
CDR3aa: CASSSRYLATGNTIYF
CDR3nt: TGTGCCAGCAGTTCCCGTTATTTAGCTACTGGAAACACCATATATTTT

abundance: few
len: 17
d_gene: -
j_gene: TRBJ2-1
v_gene: TRBV9
CDR3aa: CASSPRLGPPSDNEQFF
CDR3nt: TGTGCCAGCAGCCCTCGGTTGGGCCCTCCGTCTGACAATGAGCAGTTCTTC

abundance: -
len: 17
d_gene: TRBD1
j_gene: TRBJ1-1
v_gene: TRBV18
CDR3aa: CASSPNRGQVGGTEAFF
CDR3nt: TGTGCCAGCTCGCCAAACAGGGGGCAGGTGGGGGGAACTGAAGCTTTCTTT

abundance: once
len: 15
d_gene: TRBD1
j_gene: TRBJ2-2
v_gene: TRBV27
CDR3aa: CASSFTGGRTGELFF
CDR3nt: TGTGCCAGCAGTTTCACAGGGGGCCGGACCGGGGAGCTGTTTTTT

abundance: -
len: 14
d_gene: TRBD1
j_gene: TRBJ1-2
v_gene: TRBV5-6
CDR3aa: CASSYRDRGPGYTF
CDR3nt: TGTGCCAGCAGCTACCGGGACAGGGGTCCTGGCTACACCTTC

abundance: -
len: 15
d_gene: TRBD2
j_gene: TRBJ2-3
v_gene: TRBV6-4
CDR3aa: CASSESSGSTDTQYF
CDR3nt: TGTGCCAGCAGTGAAAGTAGCGGGAGCACAGATACGCAGTATTTT

abundance: -
len: 13
d_gene: TRBD1
j_gene: TRBJ2-7
v_gene: TRBV6-4
CDR3aa: CASSRDRGYEQYF
CDR3nt: TGTGCCAGCAGCCGGGACAGGGGTTACGAGCAGTACTTC

abundance: -
len: 15
d_gene: TRBD2
j_gene: TRBJ2-1
v_gene: TRBV11-2
CDR3aa: CASSLMSGGSNEQFF
CDR3nt: TGTGCCAGCAGCTTAATGAGCGGGGGAAGCAATGAGCAGTTCTTC

abundance: -
len: 13
d_gene: -
j_gene: TRBJ1-1
v_gene: TRBV30
CDR3aa: CAWSPGRGGEAFF
CDR3nt: TGTGCCTGGAGTCCAGGACGGGGGGGAGAAGCTTTCTTT

abundance: few
len: 14
d_gene: TRBD1
j_gene: TRBJ1-5
v_gene: TRBV28
CDR3aa: CASTPGGRVQPQHF
CDR3nt: TGTGCCAGCACCCCAGGGGGTAGGGTTCAGCCCCAGCATTTT

abundance: -
len: 14
d_gene: TRBD1
j_gene: TRBJ2-5
v_gene: TRBV7-9
CDR3aa: CASSGTGERETQYF
CDR3nt: TGTGCCAGCAGCGGTACAGGGGAACGGGAGACCCAGTACTTC